This T cell receptor (beta chain) stems from a study of T cells in Graves' hyperthyroidism and ophthalmopathy. Thyroid ultrasound, orbital computed tomography, clinical symptoms, and serum thyroxine and TRAb underpinned diagnoses. The PBMCs had their origin in 8.5 to 10 ml of fresh peripheral blood. The CDR3 regions of TCR beta were amplified from RNA transcripts. Using the HTBI primer set, a first-round RT-PCR was run on the TCR CDR3. Each CDR3 protein is one row after TCRdb ran MiXCR on the multiplex PCR reads. Of hundreds of thousands of distinct CDR3 sequences in the sample, 12% to 15% were seen once. CDR3 length: 15 amino acids. V was clipped by 6 bases and J by 4 bases, with 15 bases between them. Notes on the study in general: The model foresaw ophthalmopathy a median 6.5 months prior to onset.

This clonotype appeared many times. What it recognizes is unknown. The sequenced sample was blood. The V gene is TRBV12-3 or TRBV12-4, the J gene TRBJ2-2; D may be TRBD1 or TRBD2 (5 bases each). This sequence originates from a young woman with Graves' hyperthyroidism. Here the CDR3 reads CASRFGTVRTGELFF. The CDR3 coding sequence is TGTGCCAGCAGGTTCGGGACCGTCCGCACCGGGGAGCTGTTTTTT.